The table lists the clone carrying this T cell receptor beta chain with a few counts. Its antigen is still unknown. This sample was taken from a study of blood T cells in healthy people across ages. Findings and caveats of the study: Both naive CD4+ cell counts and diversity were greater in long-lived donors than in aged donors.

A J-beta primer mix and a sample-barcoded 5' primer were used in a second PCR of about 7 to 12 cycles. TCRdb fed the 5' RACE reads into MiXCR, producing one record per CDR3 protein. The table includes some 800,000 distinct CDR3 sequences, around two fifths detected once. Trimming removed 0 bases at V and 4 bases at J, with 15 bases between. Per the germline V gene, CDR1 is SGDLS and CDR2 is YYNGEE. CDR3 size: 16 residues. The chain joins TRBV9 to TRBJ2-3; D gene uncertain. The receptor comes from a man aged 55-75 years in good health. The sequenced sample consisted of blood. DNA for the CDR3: TGTGCCAGCAGCGTAGAGGAAGTAGCCATTCCAGATACGCAGTATTTT. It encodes CASSVEEVAIPDTQYF.